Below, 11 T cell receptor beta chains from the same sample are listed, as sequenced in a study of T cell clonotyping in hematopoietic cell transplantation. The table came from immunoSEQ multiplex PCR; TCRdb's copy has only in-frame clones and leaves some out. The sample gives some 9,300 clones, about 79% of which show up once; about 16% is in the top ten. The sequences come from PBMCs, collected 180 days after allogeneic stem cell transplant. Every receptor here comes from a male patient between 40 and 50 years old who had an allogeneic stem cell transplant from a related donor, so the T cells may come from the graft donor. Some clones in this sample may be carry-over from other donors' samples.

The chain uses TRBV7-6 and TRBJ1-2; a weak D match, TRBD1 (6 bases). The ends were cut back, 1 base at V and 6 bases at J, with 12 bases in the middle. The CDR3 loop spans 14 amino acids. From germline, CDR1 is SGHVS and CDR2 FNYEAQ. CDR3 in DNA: TGTGCCAGCAGCTTAGACGGGGGGCTTAATGGCTACACCTTC. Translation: CASSLDGGLNGYTF. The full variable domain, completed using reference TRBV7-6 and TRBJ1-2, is GAGVSQSPRYKVTKRGQDVALRCDPISGHVSLYWYRQALGQGPEFLTYFNYEAQQDKSGLPNDRFSAERPEGSISTLTIQRTEQRDSAMYRCASSLDGGLNGYTFGSGTRLTVV.

CDR3 bases: TGTGCCAGCAGTTTCGGGCCGACGCGTAAAGCTTTCTTT. This codes for CASSFGPTRKAFF. The genes are TRBV27 and TRBJ1-1; D is undetermined. Trimming left V 3 bases short and J 9 bases short, with 14 bases between. This CDR3 has 13 amino acids. CDR1 and CDR2 from the germline V gene are MNHEY and SMNVEV (reference sequence).

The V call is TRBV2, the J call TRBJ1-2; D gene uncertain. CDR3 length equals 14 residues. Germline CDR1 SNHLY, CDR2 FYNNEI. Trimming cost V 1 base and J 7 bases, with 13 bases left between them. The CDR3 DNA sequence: TGTGCCAGCAGTGAAGTCCTGGCCTCTCGTGGCTACACCTTC. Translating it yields CASSEVLASRGYTF.

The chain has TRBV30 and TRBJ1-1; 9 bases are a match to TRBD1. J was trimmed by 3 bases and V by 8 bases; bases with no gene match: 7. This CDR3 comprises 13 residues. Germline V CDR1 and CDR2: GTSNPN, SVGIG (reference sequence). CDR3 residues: CAGAQGADTEAFF. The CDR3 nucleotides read TGTGCCGGCGCACAGGGGGCGGACACTGAAGCTTTCTTT.

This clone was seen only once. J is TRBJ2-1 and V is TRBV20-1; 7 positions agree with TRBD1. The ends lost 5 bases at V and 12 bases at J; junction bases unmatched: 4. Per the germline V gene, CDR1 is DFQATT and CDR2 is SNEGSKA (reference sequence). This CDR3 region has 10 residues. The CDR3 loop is CSAYRDRQFF. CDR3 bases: TGCAGTGCTTACCGGGACAGGCAGTTCTTC.

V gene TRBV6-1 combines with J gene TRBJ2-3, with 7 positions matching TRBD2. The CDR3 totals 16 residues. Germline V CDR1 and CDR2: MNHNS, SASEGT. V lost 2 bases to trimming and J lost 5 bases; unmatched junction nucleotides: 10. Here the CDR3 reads CASSEQRDQKRDTQYF. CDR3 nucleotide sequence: TGTGCCAGCAGTGAACAGCGGGACCAAAAGCGAGATACGCAGTATTTT.

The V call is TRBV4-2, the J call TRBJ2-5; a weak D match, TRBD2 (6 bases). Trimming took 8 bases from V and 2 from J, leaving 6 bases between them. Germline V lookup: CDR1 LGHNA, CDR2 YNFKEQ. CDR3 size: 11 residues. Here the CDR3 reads CASGTQETQYF. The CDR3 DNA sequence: TGTGCCAGCGGGACTCAAGAGACCCAGTACTTC.

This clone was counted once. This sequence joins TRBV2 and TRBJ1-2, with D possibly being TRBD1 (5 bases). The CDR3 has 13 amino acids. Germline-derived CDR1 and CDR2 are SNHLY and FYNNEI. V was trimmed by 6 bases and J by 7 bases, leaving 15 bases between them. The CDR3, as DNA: TGTGCCAGCAGGGCCGGCCAGGGTAGTGGCTACACCTTC. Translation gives CASRAGQGSGYTF.

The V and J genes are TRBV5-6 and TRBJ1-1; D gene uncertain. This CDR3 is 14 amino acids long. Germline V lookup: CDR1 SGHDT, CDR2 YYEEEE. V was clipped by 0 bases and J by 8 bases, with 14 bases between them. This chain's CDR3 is CASSLVSRSIEAFF. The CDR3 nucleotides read TGTGCCAGCAGCTTGGTAAGTCGCAGCATCGAAGCTTTCTTT.

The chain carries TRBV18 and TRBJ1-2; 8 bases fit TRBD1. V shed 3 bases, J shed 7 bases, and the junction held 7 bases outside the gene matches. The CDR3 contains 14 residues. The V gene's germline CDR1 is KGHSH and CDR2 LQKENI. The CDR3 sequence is CASSPQTGALGYTF. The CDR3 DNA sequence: TGTGCCAGCTCACCGCAGACAGGGGCTCTTGGCTACACCTTC.

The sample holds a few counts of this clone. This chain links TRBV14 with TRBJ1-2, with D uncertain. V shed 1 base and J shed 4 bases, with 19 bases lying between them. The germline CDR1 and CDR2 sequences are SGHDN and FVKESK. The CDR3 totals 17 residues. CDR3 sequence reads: CASSQVLMDRLSYGYTF. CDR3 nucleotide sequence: TGTGCCAGCAGCCAAGTTCTAATGGATAGGCTTTCCTATGGCTACACCTTC.